The source of this T cell receptor (beta chain) is a study of PD-1 blockade in classical Hodgkin lymphoma. Whole-study results and caveats: Whoever responded completely had baseline diversity much like that seen in newly diagnosed patients. Relative to healthy donors, newly diagnosed patients reportedly had lower baseline TCR diversity, which was reported as lower still in relapsed/refractory patients. TCR diversity in CD4+, not CD8+, cells rose significantly by C4D1.

A word on this clone: Its antigen is still unknown. Because the CDR3's place on the DNA is in doubt, the DNA is left out and the CDR3 is given as listed by TCRdb.

The CDR3 length is 16 residues, termini included. Germline CDR1 reads MDHEN; CDR2 reads SYDVKM. Clones were sequenced by immunoSEQ multiplex PCR, and TCRdb holds only the in-frame ones, with some missing. The sample consists of about 14,000 clones, roughly 80% of them appearing once. All patients relapsed after autologous stem cell transplantation, and brentuximab vedotin exposure varied. This specimen consisted of peripheral blood mononuclear cells (PBMCs), obtained at baseline. The sequence came from a human donor with classical Hodgkin lymphoma. This chain uses TRBV28 with TRBJ2-7. This chain's CDR3 is CASRSPFGNGYYEQYF.